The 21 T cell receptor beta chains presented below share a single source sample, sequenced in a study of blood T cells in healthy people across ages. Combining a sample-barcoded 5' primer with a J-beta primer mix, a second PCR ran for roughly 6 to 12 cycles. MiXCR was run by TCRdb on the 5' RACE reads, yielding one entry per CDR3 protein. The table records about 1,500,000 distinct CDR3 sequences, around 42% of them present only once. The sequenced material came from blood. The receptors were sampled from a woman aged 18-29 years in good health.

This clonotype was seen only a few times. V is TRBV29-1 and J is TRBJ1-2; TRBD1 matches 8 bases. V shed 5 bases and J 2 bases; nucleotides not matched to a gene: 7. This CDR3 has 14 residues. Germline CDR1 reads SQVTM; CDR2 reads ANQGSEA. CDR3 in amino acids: CSVLDRAQNYGYTF. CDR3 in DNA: TGCAGCGTTCTGGACAGGGCACAAAACTATGGCTACACCTTC.

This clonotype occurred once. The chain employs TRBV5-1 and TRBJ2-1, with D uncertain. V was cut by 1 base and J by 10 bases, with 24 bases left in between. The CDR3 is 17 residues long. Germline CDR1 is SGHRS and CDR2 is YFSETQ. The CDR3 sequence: CASSLTWADPSVYEQFF. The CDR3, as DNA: TGCGCCAGCAGCTTGACTTGGGCCGACCCCTCCGTCTACGAGCAGTTCTTC. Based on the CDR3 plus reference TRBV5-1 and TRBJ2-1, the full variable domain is KAGVTQTPRYLIKTRGQQVTLSCSPISGHRSVSWYQQTPGQGLQFLFEYFSETQRNKGNFPGRFSGRQFSNSRSEMNVSTLELGDSALYLCASSLTWADPSVYEQFFGPGTRLTVL.

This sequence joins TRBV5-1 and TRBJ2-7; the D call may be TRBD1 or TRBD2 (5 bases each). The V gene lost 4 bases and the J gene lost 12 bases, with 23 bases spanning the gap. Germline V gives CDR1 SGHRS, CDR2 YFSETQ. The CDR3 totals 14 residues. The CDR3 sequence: CASSQLLRDASVYF. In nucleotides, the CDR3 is TGCGCCAGCAGCCAACTCCTCCGGGACGCTTCCGTGTACTTC.

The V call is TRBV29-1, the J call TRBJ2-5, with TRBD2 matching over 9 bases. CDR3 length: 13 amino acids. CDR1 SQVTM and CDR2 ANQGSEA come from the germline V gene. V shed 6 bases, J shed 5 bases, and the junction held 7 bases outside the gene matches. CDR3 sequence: CSVKMTSGETQYF. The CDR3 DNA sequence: TGCAGCGTCAAAATGACTAGCGGCGAGACCCAGTACTTC.

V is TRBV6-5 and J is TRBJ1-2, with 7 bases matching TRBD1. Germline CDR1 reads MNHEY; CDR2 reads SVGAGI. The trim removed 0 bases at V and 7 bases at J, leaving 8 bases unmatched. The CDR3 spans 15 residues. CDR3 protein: CASSYSGRGGSGYTF. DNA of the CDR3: TGTGCCAGCAGTTACTCCGGCAGGGGGGGAAGTGGCTACACCTTC.

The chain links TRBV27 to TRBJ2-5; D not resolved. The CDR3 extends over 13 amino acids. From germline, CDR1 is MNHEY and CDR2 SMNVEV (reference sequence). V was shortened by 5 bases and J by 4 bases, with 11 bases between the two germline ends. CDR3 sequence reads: CASSPWVGETQYF. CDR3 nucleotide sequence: TGTGCCAGCAGTCCCTGGGTTGGAGAGACCCAGTACTTC.

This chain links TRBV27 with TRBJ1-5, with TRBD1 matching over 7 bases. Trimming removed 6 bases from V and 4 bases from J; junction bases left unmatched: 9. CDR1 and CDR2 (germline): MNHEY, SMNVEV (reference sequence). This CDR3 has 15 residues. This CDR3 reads CASRRTGRSNQPQHF. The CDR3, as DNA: TGTGCCAGCAGAAGGACAGGAAGGTCTAATCAGCCCCAGCATTTT.

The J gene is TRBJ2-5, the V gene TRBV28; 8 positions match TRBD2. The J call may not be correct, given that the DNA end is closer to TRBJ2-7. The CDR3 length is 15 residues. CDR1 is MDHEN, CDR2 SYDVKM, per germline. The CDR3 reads CASSRTSFASYEQYF. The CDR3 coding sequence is TGTGCCAGCAGTCGGACTAGCTTTGCCTCCTACGAGCAGTACTTC.

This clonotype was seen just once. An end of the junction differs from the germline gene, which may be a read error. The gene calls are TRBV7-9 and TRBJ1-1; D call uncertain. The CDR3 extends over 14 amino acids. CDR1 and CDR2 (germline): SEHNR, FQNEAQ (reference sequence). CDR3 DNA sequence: TGTGCCTGCAGCTTACTGGAGATAAACACTGAAGCTTTCTTT. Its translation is CACSLLEINTEAFF.

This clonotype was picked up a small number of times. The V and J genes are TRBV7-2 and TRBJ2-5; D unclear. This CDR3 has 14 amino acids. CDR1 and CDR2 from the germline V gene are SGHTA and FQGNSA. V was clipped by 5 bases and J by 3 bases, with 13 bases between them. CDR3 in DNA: TGTGCCAGCAGCCGCCCCCCTGTCGAAGAGACCCAGTACTTC. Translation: CASSRPPVEETQYF.

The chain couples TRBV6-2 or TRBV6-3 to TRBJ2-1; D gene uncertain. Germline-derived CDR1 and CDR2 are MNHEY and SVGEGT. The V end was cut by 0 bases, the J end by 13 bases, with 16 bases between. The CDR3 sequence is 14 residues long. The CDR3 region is CASSYSIQGETQFF. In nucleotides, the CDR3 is TGTGCCAGCAGTTACTCGATACAAGGAGAGACCCAGTTCTTC.

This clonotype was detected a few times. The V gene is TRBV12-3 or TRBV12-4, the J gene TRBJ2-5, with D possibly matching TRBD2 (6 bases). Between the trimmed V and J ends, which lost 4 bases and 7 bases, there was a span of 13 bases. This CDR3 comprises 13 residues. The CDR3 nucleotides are TGTGCCAGCAGTTCTACAGCGGGTTGGACCCAGTACTTC. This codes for CASSSTAGWTQYF.

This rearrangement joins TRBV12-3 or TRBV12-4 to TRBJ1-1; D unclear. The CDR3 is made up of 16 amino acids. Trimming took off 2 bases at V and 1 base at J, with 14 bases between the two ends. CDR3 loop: CASSLSPTVPNTEAFF. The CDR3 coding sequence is TGTGCCAGCAGTTTAAGCCCCACAGTCCCGAACACTGAAGCTTTCTTT.

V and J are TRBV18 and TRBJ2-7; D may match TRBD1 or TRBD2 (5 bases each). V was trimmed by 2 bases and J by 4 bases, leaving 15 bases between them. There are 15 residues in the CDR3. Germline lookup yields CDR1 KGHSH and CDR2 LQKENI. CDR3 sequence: CASSPSSGAMYEQYF. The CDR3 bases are TGTGCCAGCTCACCATCATCCGGGGCTATGTACGAGCAGTACTTC.

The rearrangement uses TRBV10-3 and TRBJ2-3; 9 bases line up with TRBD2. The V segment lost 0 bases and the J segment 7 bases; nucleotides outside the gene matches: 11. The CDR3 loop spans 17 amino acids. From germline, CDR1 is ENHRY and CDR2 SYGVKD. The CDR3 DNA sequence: TGTGCCATCAGTGAGTCCGCCCATGGAGCGGGAGGCAATACGCAGTATTTT. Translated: CAISESAHGAGGNTQYF.

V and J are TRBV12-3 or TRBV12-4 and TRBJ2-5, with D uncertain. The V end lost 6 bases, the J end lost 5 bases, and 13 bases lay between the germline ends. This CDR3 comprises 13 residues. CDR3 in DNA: TGTGCCAGCAGCCGACCCATGTCGGAGACCCAGTACTTC. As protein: CASSRPMSETQYF.

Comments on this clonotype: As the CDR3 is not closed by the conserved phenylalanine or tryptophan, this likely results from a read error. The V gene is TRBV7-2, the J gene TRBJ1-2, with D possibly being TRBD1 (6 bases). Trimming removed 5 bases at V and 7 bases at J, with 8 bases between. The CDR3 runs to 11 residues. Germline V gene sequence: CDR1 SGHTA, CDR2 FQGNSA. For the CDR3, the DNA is TGTGCCAGCAGCGAACAGGGTGGCTACACCTTA. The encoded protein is CASSEQGGYTL.

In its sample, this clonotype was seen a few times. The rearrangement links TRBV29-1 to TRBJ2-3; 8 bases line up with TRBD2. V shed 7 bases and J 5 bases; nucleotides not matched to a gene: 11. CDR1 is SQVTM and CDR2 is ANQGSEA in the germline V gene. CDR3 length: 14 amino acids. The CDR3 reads CSARGREDVDTQYF. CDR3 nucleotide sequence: TGCAGCGCCCGGGGGCGGGAGGATGTAGATACGCAGTATTTT.

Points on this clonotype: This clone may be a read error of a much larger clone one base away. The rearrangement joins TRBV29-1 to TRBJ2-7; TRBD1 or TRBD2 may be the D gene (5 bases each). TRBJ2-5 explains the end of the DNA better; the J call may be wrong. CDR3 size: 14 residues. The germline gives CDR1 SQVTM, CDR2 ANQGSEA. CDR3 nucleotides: TGCAGCGTCCATTTGAGGGGCAGGGAAAAGACCCAGTACTTC. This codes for CSVHLRGREKTQYF.

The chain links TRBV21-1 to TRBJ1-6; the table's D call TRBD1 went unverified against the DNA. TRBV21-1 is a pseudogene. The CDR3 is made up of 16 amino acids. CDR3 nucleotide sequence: TGTGCCAGCAGCAAAGTTGGGGCCTCCTATAATTCACCCCTCCACTTT. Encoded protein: CASSKVGASYNSPLHF.

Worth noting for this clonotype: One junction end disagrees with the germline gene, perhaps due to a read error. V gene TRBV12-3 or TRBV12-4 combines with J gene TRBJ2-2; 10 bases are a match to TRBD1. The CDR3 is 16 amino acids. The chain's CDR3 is CASSPTGGGNPGELFF. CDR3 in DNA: TGTGCCAGCAGCCCGACAGGGGGCGGGAACCCCGGGGAGCTGTTTTTT.